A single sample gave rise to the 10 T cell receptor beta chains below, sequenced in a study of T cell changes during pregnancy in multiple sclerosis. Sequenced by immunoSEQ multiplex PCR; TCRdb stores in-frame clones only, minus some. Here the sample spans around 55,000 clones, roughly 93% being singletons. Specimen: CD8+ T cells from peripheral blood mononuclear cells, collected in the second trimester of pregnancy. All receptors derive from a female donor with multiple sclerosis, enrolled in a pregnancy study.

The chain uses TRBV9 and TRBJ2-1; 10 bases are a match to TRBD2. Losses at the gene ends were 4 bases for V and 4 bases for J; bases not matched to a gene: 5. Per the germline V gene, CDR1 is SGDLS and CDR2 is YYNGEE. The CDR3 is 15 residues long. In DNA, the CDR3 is TGTGCCAGCAGCATGAGCGGGGGGGGGTACAATGAGCAGTTCTTC. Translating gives CASSMSGGGYNEQFF.

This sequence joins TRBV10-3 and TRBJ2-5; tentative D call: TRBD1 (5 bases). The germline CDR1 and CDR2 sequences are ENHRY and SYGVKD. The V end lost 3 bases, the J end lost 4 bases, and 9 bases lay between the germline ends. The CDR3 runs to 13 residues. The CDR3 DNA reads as TGTGCCATCAGTGATGCAGGGTCAGAGACCCAGTACTTC. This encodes CAISDAGSETQYF.

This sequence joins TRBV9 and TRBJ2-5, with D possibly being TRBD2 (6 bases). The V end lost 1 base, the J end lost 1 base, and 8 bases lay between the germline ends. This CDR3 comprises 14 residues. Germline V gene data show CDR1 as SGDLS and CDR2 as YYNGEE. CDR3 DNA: TGTGCCAGCAGCGTACGGGGAGGCCAAGAGACCCAGTACTTC. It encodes CASSVRGGQETQYF. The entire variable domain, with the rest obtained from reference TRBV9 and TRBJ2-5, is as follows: DSGVTQTPKHLITATGQRVTLRCSPRSGDLSVYWYQQSLDQGLQFLIQYYNGEERAKGNILERFSAQQFPDLHSELNLSSLELGDSALYFCASSVRGGQETQYFGPGTRLLVL.

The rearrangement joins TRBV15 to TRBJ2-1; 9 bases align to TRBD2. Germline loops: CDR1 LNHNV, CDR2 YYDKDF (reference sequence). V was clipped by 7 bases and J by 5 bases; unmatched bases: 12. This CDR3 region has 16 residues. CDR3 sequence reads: CATTQSPTSGDNEQFF. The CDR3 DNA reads TGTGCCACCACCCAGAGTCCGACTAGCGGTGACAATGAGCAGTTCTTC.

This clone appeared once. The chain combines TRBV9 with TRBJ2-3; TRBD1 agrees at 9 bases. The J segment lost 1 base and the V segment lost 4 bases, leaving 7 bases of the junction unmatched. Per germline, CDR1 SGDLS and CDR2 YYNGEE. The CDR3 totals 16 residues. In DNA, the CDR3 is TGTGCCAGCAGCCCCCGGACAGGGGAGGGCACAGATACGCAGTATTTT. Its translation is CASSPRTGEGTDTQYF. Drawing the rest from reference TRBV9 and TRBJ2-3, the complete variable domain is DSGVTQTPKHLITATGQRVTLRCSPRSGDLSVYWYQQSLDQGLQFLIQYYNGEERAKGNILERFSAQQFPDLHSELNLSSLELGDSALYFCASSPRTGEGTDTQYFGPGTRLTVL.

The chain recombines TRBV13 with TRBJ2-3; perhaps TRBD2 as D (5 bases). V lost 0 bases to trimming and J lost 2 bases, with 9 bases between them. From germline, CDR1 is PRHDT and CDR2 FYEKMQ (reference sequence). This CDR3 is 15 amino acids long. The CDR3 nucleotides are TGTGCCAGCAGCTTAGGAGACTATTCCACAGATACGCAGTATTTT. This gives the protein CASSLGDYSTDTQYF.

The CDR3 protein is CASSSWTSGTYEQYF. The CDR3 nucleotides are TGCGCCAGCAGCTCATGGACTAGCGGTACCTACGAGCAGTACTTC. V gene TRBV5-1 combines with J gene TRBJ2-7; TRBD2 agrees at 10 bases. CDR1 and CDR2 from the germline V gene are SGHRS and YFSETQ. The CDR3 loop spans 15 amino acids. Losses at the gene ends were 3 bases for V and 2 bases for J; bases not matched to a gene: 5.

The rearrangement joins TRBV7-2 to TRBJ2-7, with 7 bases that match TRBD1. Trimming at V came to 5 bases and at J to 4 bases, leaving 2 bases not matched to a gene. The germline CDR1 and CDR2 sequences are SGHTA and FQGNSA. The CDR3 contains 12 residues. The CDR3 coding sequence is TGTGCCAGCAGCCCGACAGGGTACGAGCAGTACTTC. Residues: CASSPTGYEQYF.

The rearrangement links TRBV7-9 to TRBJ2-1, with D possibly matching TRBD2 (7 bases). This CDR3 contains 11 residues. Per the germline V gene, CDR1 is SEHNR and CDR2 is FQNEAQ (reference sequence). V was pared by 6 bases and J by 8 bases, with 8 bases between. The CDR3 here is CASRGGHEQFF. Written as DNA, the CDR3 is TGTGCCAGCAGGGGGGGGCATGAGCAGTTCTTC.

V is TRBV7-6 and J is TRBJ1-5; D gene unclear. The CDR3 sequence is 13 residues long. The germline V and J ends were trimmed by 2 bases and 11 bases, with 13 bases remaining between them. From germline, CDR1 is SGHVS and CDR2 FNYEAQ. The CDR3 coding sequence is TGTGCCAGCAGCTTATCCCGATTACAAGCCCAGCATTTT. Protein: CASSLSRLQAQHF.